Listed below are T cell receptor beta chains from one sample, sequenced in a study of T-cell reconstitution after alpha-beta-depleted transplantation in children. A single record per CDR3 protein comes from TCRdb applying MiXCR to the PCR reads. The sample comprises around 200,000 distinct CDR3 sequences, approximately 8.4% of which are singletons, and approximately 40% rests with the top ten. Sequenced here: PBMCs, mostly from graft donor cells, sampled 360 days after TCRalphabeta/CD19-depleted stem cell transplant. These receptors originate from a male patient between 2 and 15 years old who had a stem cell transplant for acute myeloid leukemia, so the T cells may come from the graft donor. CDR3s include the opening cysteine and the closing phenylalanine or tryptophan.

J gene,V gene,CDR3 length,CDR3 protein
TRBJ2-1,TRBV20-1,15,CSALSGGSSYNEQFF
TRBJ1-1,TRBV12-3/TRBV12-4,14,CASTKDRGPTEAFF
TRBJ2-1,TRBV7-2,11,CASSLGGEQFF
TRBJ2-5,TRBV5-1,14,CASSLGQSAETQYF
TRBJ2-1,TRBV25-1,16,CASSGTSGRGYNEQFF
TRBJ1-6,TRBV7-3,15,CASSLMGGSNSPLHF
TRBJ1-2,TRBV28,12,CASSSQGNGYTF
TRBJ1-2,TRBV11-2,14,CASSLGQGAAGYTF
TRBJ2-4,TRBV20-1,16,CSARAYTGLAKNIQYF
TRBJ2-1,TRBV20-1,16,CSAPTRINTGYNEQFF
TRBJ1-2,TRBV20-1,10,CSASGQTGAF
TRBJ2-3,TRBV20-1,16,CSAKSPITQGADTQYF
TRBJ2-7,TRBV27,14,CASSPRGTTYEQYF
TRBJ1-1,TRBV6-5,11,CASSYHTEAFF
TRBJ2-5,TRBV4-2,14,CASSNGDREETQYF
TRBJ2-3,TRBV5-1,15,CASSLVQGSTDTQYF
TRBJ2-2,TRBV7-3,14,CASRLTSTGGELFF
TRBJ2-3,TRBV7-6,18,CASSSGTRPGGHTDTQYF
TRBJ2-7,TRBV5-1,17,CASSNSPGPSGTSEDHF
TRBJ1-3,TRBV12-3/TRBV12-4,16,CASSWGQGISGNTIYF
TRBJ2-1,TRBV18,15,CASSPPLAGYNEQFF
TRBJ1-5,TRBV12-3/TRBV12-4,16,CASSSRVLGTNQPQHF
TRBJ2-3,TRBV7-2,15,CASTVSGTQTDTQYF
TRBJ2-1,TRBV7-2,15,CASSYHTGLYNEQFF
TRBJ1-1,TRBV7-6,13,CASSREMNTEAFF
TRBJ2-5,TRBV7-2,15,CASSLATGVRETQYF
TRBJ1-6,TRBV12-3/TRBV12-4,16,CASSLGTQRRNSPLHF
TRBJ2-1,TRBV7-2,16,CASSLRTPSSYNEQFF
TRBJ2-5,TRBV5-1,13,CASSFMVGETQYF
TRBJ2-5,TRBV5-1,14,CASSPAGAVETQYF
TRBJ2-7,TRBV7-9,13,CASSLATGYEQYF
TRBJ1-6,TRBV4-2,14,CASSQRGQDSPLHF
TRBJ2-7,TRBV7-9,13,CASSMLVFAEQYF
TRBJ1-2,TRBV12-3/TRBV12-4,13,CASRQKTKKGYTF
TRBJ1-3,TRBV20-1,15,CSARLGTDSGNTIYF
TRBJ2-5,TRBV6-2/TRBV6-3,17,CASSYFLAGDSSETQYF
TRBJ2-7,TRBV10-3,12,CAISGGWDEQYF
TRBJ2-1,TRBV7-2,12,CASSLNSIEQFF
TRBJ2-7,TRBV7-8,17,CASSPNRGRTQSYEQYF